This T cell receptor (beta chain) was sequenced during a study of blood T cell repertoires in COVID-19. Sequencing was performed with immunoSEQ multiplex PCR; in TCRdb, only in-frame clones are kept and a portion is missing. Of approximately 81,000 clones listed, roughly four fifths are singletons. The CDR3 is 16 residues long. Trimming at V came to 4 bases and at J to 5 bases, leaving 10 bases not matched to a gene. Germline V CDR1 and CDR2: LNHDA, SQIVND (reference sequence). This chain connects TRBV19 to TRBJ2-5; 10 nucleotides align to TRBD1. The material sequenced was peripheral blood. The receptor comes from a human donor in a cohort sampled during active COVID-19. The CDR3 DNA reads TGTGCCAGTAGTACCCCCGGACAGGGGGTGGAGGAGACCCAGTACTTC. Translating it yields CASSTPGQGVEETQYF.